These 28 T cell receptor beta chains were all obtained from the same sample, sequenced in a study of blood T cell repertoires in COVID-19. Assay used: immunoSEQ multiplex PCR; TCRdb lists only in-frame clones, some missing. The sample includes approximately 160,000 clones, about 81% of them seen just once. The specimen was peripheral blood. These receptors were taken from a woman at least 80 years old with acute or convalescent COVID-19.

V is TRBV7-2 and J is TRBJ2-7, with a tentative D call TRBD2 (7 bases). This CDR3 is built from 17 residues. Deletions cut 1 base from V and 0 bases from J, with 16 bases between. Germline values: CDR1 SGHTA, CDR2 FQGNSA. As DNA, the CDR3 is TGTGCCAGCAGCTTAGTAGGGGGGGCTAGCGGCTCCTACGAGCAGTACTTC. Protein product: CASSLVGGASGSYEQYF. Looking up the rest from reference TRBV7-2 and TRBJ2-7 gives the full variable domain: GAGVSQSPSNKVTEKGKDVELRCDPISGHTALYWYRQSLGQGLEFLIYFQGNSAPDKSGLPSDRFSAERTGGSVSTLTIQRTQQEDSAVYLCASSLVGGASGSYEQYFGPGTRLTVT.

The chain recombines TRBV19 with TRBJ2-5; D may be TRBD1 (6 bases). Trimming cost V 4 bases and J 4 bases, with 19 bases left between them. The CDR3 runs 16 residues. From germline, CDR1 is LNHDA and CDR2 SQIVND (reference sequence). The CDR3 bases are TGTGCCAGTAGTACCTCTGCCACAGGGATCGGAGAGACCCAGTACTTC. It is translated as CASSTSATGIGETQYF.

J is TRBJ2-3 and V is TRBV10-1; D perhaps matches TRBD1 (5 bases). CDR3 length equals 14 residues. Germline V CDR1 and CDR2: WNHNN, SYGVQD (reference sequence). Trimming shortened V by 5 bases and J by 2 bases, and 11 bases separated the two germline ends. The CDR3 region is CASSTPGPTDTQYF. Written as DNA, the CDR3 is TGCGCCAGCAGTACTCCAGGGCCCACAGATACGCAGTATTTT.

This clone was found once. V usage is TRBV5-6 and J usage is TRBJ2-7, with D tentatively TRBD1 (6 bases). The germline CDR1 and CDR2 sequences are SGHDT and YYEEEE. This CDR3 spans 15 amino acids. Trimming shortened V by 4 bases and J by 1 base, and 15 bases separated the two germline ends. CDR3 DNA: TGTGCCAGCAGCAGAAGCAGGGGACCTTCCTACGAGCAGTACTTC. Its translation is CASSRSRGPSYEQYF. The full variable domain, in which reference TRBV5-6 and TRBJ2-7 provide the parts outside the CDR3, is DAGVTQSPTHLIKTRGQQVTLRCSPKSGHDTVSWYQQALGQGPQFIFQYYEEEERQRGNFPDRFSGHQFPNYSSELNVNALLLGDSALYLCASSRSRGPSYEQYFGPGTRLTVT.

The V gene is TRBV5-8, the J gene TRBJ2-3; D might be TRBD2 (6 bases). CDR3 size: 17 residues. V lost 0 bases and J 1 base, leaving 15 bases between the germline ends. Germline assignment: CDR1 SGHTS and CDR2 YDEGEE. CDR3 protein: CASSLGFHPGGTDTQYF. The CDR3 DNA sequence: TGTGCCAGCAGCTTGGGGTTCCACCCGGGGGGCACAGATACGCAGTATTTT.

The chain is built from TRBV2 and TRBJ1-4; 8 nucleotides align to TRBD1. Germline trimming cut 8 bases from V and 6 bases from J; bases unmatched to any gene: 8. This CDR3 has 14 residues. The V gene's germline CDR1 is SNHLY and CDR2 FYNNEI. CDR3 loop: CASLPGQGHEKLFF. The CDR3 DNA reads TGTGCCAGCTTACCCGGACAGGGACATGAAAAACTGTTTTTT.

The chain recombines TRBV28 with TRBJ1-2; 7 bases are shared with TRBD1. After removal of 4 bases from V and 8 bases from J, the junction contained 13 bases not matched to a gene. The germline V gene has CDR1 MDHEN and CDR2 SYDVKM. CDR3 length: 15 residues. Here the CDR3 reads CASSYRGLRVRGYTF. For the CDR3, the DNA is TGTGCCAGCAGTTACAGGGGCCTTCGGGTGAGGGGCTACACCTTC.

The chain carries TRBV5-4 and TRBJ2-3, with D possibly being TRBD1 (6 bases). With 1 base removed from V and 4 bases from J, the gap between germline ends came to 10 bases. The CDR3 is 14 amino acids. Germline CDR1 and CDR2: SGHNT and YYREEE (reference sequence). The CDR3 DNA sequence: TGTGCCAGCAGCTTGAGGGGGTTCGCAGATACGCAGTATTTT. Translation gives CASSLRGFADTQYF.

The chain is built from TRBV2 and TRBJ2-6; D possibly corresponds to TRBD2 (5 bases). The germline V and J ends were trimmed by 6 bases and 6 bases, with 15 bases remaining between them. The CDR3 has 15 amino acids. The germline gives CDR1 SNHLY, CDR2 FYNNEI. CDR3 sequence (DNA): TGTGCCAGCAGCGAGGCCGGGCGGGTGGCCAACGTCCTGACTTTC. This sequence encodes CASSEAGRVANVLTF.

V usage is TRBV27 and J usage is TRBJ1-2; D may be TRBD1 (6 bases). Germline CDR1 is MNHEY and CDR2 is SMNVEV (reference sequence). V lost 6 bases, J lost 1 base, and 9 bases lay in between. The CDR3 consists of 13 residues. CDR3: CASSYRDNYGYTF. In nucleotides, the CDR3 is TGTGCCAGCAGCTACAGGGATAACTATGGCTACACCTTC.

The V call is TRBV7-9, the J call TRBJ1-4, with TRBD1 identical over 10 bases. Germline V CDR1 and CDR2: SEHNR, FQNEAQ (reference sequence). V lost 5 bases and J lost 0; bases outside the gene matches: 6. The CDR3 has 17 residues. CDR3 DNA: TGTGCCAGCAGCAGCGGACAGGGGGAAGCAACTAATGAAAAACTGTTTTTT. It yields the protein CASSSGQGEATNEKLFF.

The chain uses TRBV29-1 and TRBJ2-7; 12 positions agree with TRBD2. Germline V lookup: CDR1 SQVTM, CDR2 ANQGSEA. J gave up 3 bases and V 6 bases, and 9 bases lay outside the gene matches. The length of the CDR3 is 15 residues. Written as DNA, the CDR3 is TGCAGCGTCGGTGGGACTAGCGGGTGGAACTACGAGCAGTACTTC. It codes for CSVGGTSGWNYEQYF.

V and J are TRBV4-2 and TRBJ1-2; D call uncertain. The V end lost 0 bases, the J end lost 4 bases, and 18 bases lay between the germline ends. Germline-derived CDR1 and CDR2 are LGHNA and YNFKEQ. This CDR3 has 17 residues. CDR3 DNA: TGTGCCAGCAGCCAAGAGGGCGGGCTGGGCCTCCGCTATGGCTACACCTTC. Amino acids: CASSQEGGLGLRYGYTF.

The rearrangement uses TRBV29-1 and TRBJ2-1, with 9 bases lining up with TRBD1. Looked up from germline, CDR1 is SQVTM and CDR2 is ANQGSEA. V lost 4 bases and J lost 7; bases outside the gene matches: 5. The CDR3 is made up of 13 amino acids. This chain's CDR3 is CSVGTGGMNEQFF. The CDR3 DNA reads TGCAGCGTTGGTACAGGGGGCATGAATGAGCAGTTCTTC.

The gene calls are TRBV13 and TRBJ2-2; 13 positions match TRBD2. After removal of 4 bases from V and 6 bases from J, the junction contained 11 bases not matched to a gene. The CDR3 has 18 residues. Germline loops: CDR1 PRHDT, CDR2 FYEKMQ (reference sequence). In DNA, the CDR3 is TGTGCCAGCAGCTCGAGGACTAGCGGGAGCCTCTTTGCCGGGGAGCTGTTTTTT. It codes for CASSSRTSGSLFAGELFF.

This clone was seen a single time. The rearrangement joins TRBV18 to TRBJ1-1, with D perhaps matching TRBD1 (5 bases). Germline lookup yields CDR1 KGHSH and CDR2 LQKENI. Trimming stripped 1 base from V and 4 bases from J, with 16 bases between. The CDR3 has 16 amino acids. The CDR3 region is CASSPLQAATGTEAFF. CDR3 nucleotides: TGTGCCAGCTCACCACTACAGGCAGCAACCGGCACTGAAGCTTTCTTT.

The CDR3 spells CASSLLTGQGNPGELFF. CDR3 in DNA: TGTGCCAGCAGTTTACTCACGGGACAGGGTAACCCCGGGGAGCTGTTTTTT. The chain carries TRBV28 and TRBJ2-2, with TRBD1 matching 9 bases. Germline CDR1 reads MDHEN; CDR2 reads SYDVKM. Trimming cost V 2 bases and J 6 bases; bases outside gene matches: 10. CDR3 length equals 17 residues.

This clone appeared once. The V call is TRBV19, the J call TRBJ1-4; D remains unclear. Trimming removed 6 bases at V and 0 bases at J, with 11 bases between. This CDR3 contains 15 residues. Per the germline V gene, CDR1 is LNHDA and CDR2 is SQIVND (reference sequence). The CDR3 sequence: CASRAIGATNEKLFF. The CDR3, as DNA: TGTGCCAGTAGAGCGATCGGGGCAACTAATGAAAAACTGTTTTTT.

The chain has TRBV5-1 and TRBJ1-5; D may be TRBD1 (5 bases). Germline values: CDR1 SGHRS, CDR2 YFSETQ. V lost 0 bases, J lost 1 base, and 17 bases lay in between. This CDR3 has 18 residues. In DNA form, the CDR3 reads TGCGCCAGCAGCTTGGATTCCCCCAGGGAGGCGAGCAATCAGCCCCAGCATTTT. It is translated as CASSLDSPREASNQPQHF.

The chain carries TRBV2 and TRBJ1-2, with 8 bases that match TRBD1. J was trimmed by 7 bases and V by 3 bases; bases with no gene match: 7. Germline V gene sequence: CDR1 SNHLY, CDR2 FYNNEI. The CDR3 runs to 14 residues. CDR3 protein: CASSDTGGLLGYTF. CDR3 nucleotides: TGTGCCAGCAGTGATACAGGGGGGCTACTTGGCTACACCTTC.

The chain joins TRBV28 to TRBJ2-1, with D perhaps matching TRBD2 (5 bases). Deletions cut 6 bases from V and 8 bases from J, with 11 bases between. Germline CDR1 is MDHEN and CDR2 is SYDVKM. This CDR3 has 12 residues. The CDR3, as DNA: TGTGCCAGCAGAAATGGGAGAGATGAGCAGTTCTTC. Translation: CASRNGRDEQFF.

This chain uses TRBV2 with TRBJ2-2, with D perhaps matching TRBD1 (6 bases). This CDR3 is 14 amino acids long. V lost 6 bases and J 1 base, leaving 9 bases between the germline ends. Germline CDR1 reads SNHLY; CDR2 reads FYNNEI. The CDR3 DNA is TGTGCCAGCAGGACAGGCGGGAACACCGGGGAGCTGTTTTTT. Protein product: CASRTGGNTGELFF.

V gene TRBV6-6 combines with J gene TRBJ1-2, with a tentative D call TRBD1 (5 bases). V was clipped by 8 bases and J by 8 bases, with 18 bases between them. The CDR3 runs to 13 residues. Germline V gene lookup returns CDR1 MNHNY and CDR2 SVGAGI (reference sequence). The CDR3 nucleotides are TGTGCCAGCGTTTCCCCCAGGGTATGGGGCTACACCTTC. This translates into CASVSPRVWGYTF.

The rearrangement joins TRBV29-1 to TRBJ1-1, with D perhaps TRBD1 (5 bases). Trimming took 7 bases from V and 0 from J, leaving 12 bases between them. This CDR3 has 13 amino acids. Germline CDR1 is SQVTM and CDR2 is ANQGSEA. The CDR3 is CSASGHLNTEAFF. In nucleotides, the CDR3 is TGCAGCGCCTCAGGACACTTGAACACTGAAGCTTTCTTT.

This clone has only one observation. This sequence joins TRBV7-9 and TRBJ2-7; perhaps TRBD2 as D (6 bases). Germline loops: CDR1 SEHNR, CDR2 FQNEAQ (reference sequence). CDR3 length equals 16 residues. Trimming stripped 0 bases from V and 2 bases from J, with 14 bases between. For the CDR3, the DNA is TGTGCCAGCAGCTTAGCGGGGGGACCAGCCCCCTACGAGCAGTACTTC. Amino acids: CASSLAGGPAPYEQYF.

V gene TRBV28 combines with J gene TRBJ2-7; 8 bases map to TRBD2. CDR1 and CDR2 (germline): MDHEN, SYDVKM. CDR3 length equals 17 residues. V dropped 1 base and J dropped 4; count of bases not matched to a gene: 12. CDR3 protein: CASSLSGGVAGRYEQYF. The CDR3 nucleotides read TGTGCCAGCAGTTTATCGGGAGGAGTAGCGGGAAGATACGAGCAGTACTTC. The variable domain in full, with the rest retrieved from reference TRBV28 and TRBJ2-7, is DVKVTQSSRYLVKRTGEKVFLECVQDMDHENMFWYRQDPGLGLRLIYFSYDVKMKEKGDIPEGYSVSREKKERFSLILESASTNQTSMYLCASSLSGGVAGRYEQYFGPGTRLTVT.

The chain has TRBV6-4 and TRBJ2-1; 7 bases agree with TRBD2. CDR3 length equals 15 residues. Germline loops: CDR1 MRHNA, CDR2 SNTAGT. The junction had 10 bases not matched to a gene; V was cut back by 6 bases and J by 5 bases. CDR3 in amino acids: CASSVSGGPNNEQFF. The CDR3 coding sequence is TGTGCCAGCAGCGTTTCGGGAGGCCCGAACAATGAGCAGTTCTTC.

This clone was recorded a few times. The rearrangement joins TRBV5-1 to TRBJ2-1; possible D gene TRBD1, 6 bases. V lost 1 base and J 0 bases, leaving 14 bases between the germline ends. The CDR3 is made up of 17 amino acids. Germline V CDR1 and CDR2: SGHRS, YFSETQ. The CDR3 loop is CASSLRPGQSSYNEQFF. The CDR3 DNA is TGCGCCAGCAGCTTGCGTCCAGGACAGAGCTCCTACAATGAGCAGTTCTTC.